The clone carrying this T cell receptor beta chain occurred a few times. Its antigen is as yet unknown. This specimen belongs to a study of tumor-infiltrating lymphocytes in primary liver carcinoma. The overall study: Subjects presented with primary liver carcinoma managed by surgical resection. Findings and limits, study-wide: Tumor specimens were characterized by a significantly higher top-250-clone fraction than blood (p = 0.039).

The V gene lost 4 bases and the J gene lost 3 bases, with 15 bases spanning the gap. The CDR3 has 15 amino acids. Germline-derived CDR1 and CDR2 are ENHRY and SYGVKD. The template, 500 ng total RNA, yielded TCR beta cDNA made with a constant-region primer. ARM-PCR was slightly modified, and three nested multiplex PCR rounds with it gave rise to the TCR beta libraries. A C-beta reverse primer and TRBV1-TRBV30 forward primers served in each of the first two PCR rounds, at approximately 10 cycles apiece. TCRdb ran MiXCR on the multiplex PCR reads and lists one entry per CDR3 protein. The sample contains approximately 330,000 distinct CDR3 sequences, approximately 65% of which appear only once. Alongside blood RNA obtained from unsorted whole blood, germline DNA was also extracted.

The V and J genes are TRBV10-3 and TRBJ2-5, with D maybe TRBD2 (6 bases). This receptor was taken from a man aged 35-49 years with primary liver carcinoma and hepatitis B virus infection. The sequenced material came from peripheral blood. The CDR3 reads CAISVSATREETQYF. CDR3 in DNA: TGTGCCATCAGTGTATCCGCGACTAGAGAAGAGACCCAGTACTTC.